The T cell receptor (beta chain) under discussion was sequenced for a study of T cells in Graves' hyperthyroidism and ophthalmopathy. Study conclusions and caveats: Blood also held most thyroid clonotypes expanded beyond 0.001. Ophthalmopathy and stable hyperthyroidism were separated by a 13 V-J model.

Trimming cost V 2 bases and J 1 base, with 9 bases left between them. CDR3 length equals 14 residues. Germline assignment: CDR1 DFQATT and CDR2 SNEGSKA (reference sequence). As concerns this clonotype: Its antigen is as yet unknown.

TCR beta CDR3 sequences were amplified from RNA transcripts. HTBI primers were employed in a first-round RT-PCR of the TCR CDR3. TCRdb reanalysed the multiplex PCR reads using MiXCR and keeps one entry per CDR3 protein. The sample records about 270,000 distinct CDR3 sequences, 13% to 15% being singletons. The sample taken for sequencing was blood. The sequence came from a woman aged 50 to 65 with Graves' hyperthyroidism that later progressed to Graves' ophthalmopathy. J is TRBJ2-1 and V is TRBV20-1, with a weak D call TRBD1 (6 bases). The DNA for the CDR3 is TGCAGTGCTAGAAGGGGGAGTTCCTACAATGAGCAGTTCTTC. Its translation: CSARRGSSYNEQFF.